This T cell receptor (beta chain) was sequenced during a study of vaccination and CD4 T cells after COVID-19. At the level of the study: The study drew post-COVID samples a median roughly 99 days after diagnosis (range 35 to 161). Study-wide results and limits: Although the median of SARS-CoV-2-reactive clonotypes rose from around 19 to 38, the change was not significant.

With the Oncomine TCR Beta short-read assay, DNA from cultured CD4+ T cells was sequenced. TCRdb fed the PCR reads into MiXCR, producing one record per CDR3 protein. This sample has over 2,500 distinct CDR3 sequences, with about a quarter found just once. Concerning this clonotype: Its antigen remains unidentified.

Documented treatment: roughly 10-day PBMC culture with coronavirus spike peptide pools or control peptides (ViraFEST assay). Cells were cultured for about nine days, and then CD4+ T cells were isolated by negative selection. Sequenced material: CD4+ T cells from blood, cultured in vitro, taken after SARS-CoV-2 vaccination. The clonotype originates from a human donor who had recovered from COVID-19.

CDR3 protein: CASSYRGLLDYGYTF. CDR3 in DNA: TGTGCCAGCAGTTACAGGGGTTTGCTTGACTATGGCTACACCTTC. The chain has TRBV6-2 or TRBV6-3 and TRBJ1-2; tentative D call: TRBD1 (5 bases). Germline CDR1 reads MNHEY; CDR2 reads SVGEGT. The V and J ends lost 2 bases and 3 bases respectively, with 13 bases between them. CDR3 length: 15 amino acids.